This T cell receptor (beta chain) was recorded in a study of shared clonotypes between healthy human individuals. Using about 0.2 ug DNA, 30,000 or so T cell genomes, the sorted-subset replicate PCRs were run. Sequencing was performed with immunoSEQ multiplex PCR; in TCRdb, only in-frame clones are kept and a portion is missing. The profile shows roughly 2 million clones, approximately 94% of them singletons. The naive CD8 population came from CD45RO-negative cells selected for CCR7, without terminally differentiated effector memory CD45RA+ cells. Each donor was a Caucasian adult residing in Nashville, Tennessee. This CDR3 is built from 13 residues. Trimming at V came to 8 bases and at J to 4 bases, leaving 4 bases not matched to a gene. Per the germline V gene, CDR1 is LNHDA and CDR2 is SQIVND (reference sequence).

Sample: naive CD8+ T cells sorted from blood. The genes are TRBV19 and TRBJ1-2; 10 bases match TRBD1. This TCR was recovered from a man between 18 and 35 years old in good health. CDR3 in amino acids: CASLTGGGYGYTF. CDR3 nucleotides: TGTGCCAGTTTGACAGGGGGCGGCTATGGCTACACCTTC. The variable domain in full, with the rest retrieved from reference TRBV19 and TRBJ1-2, is DGGITQSPKYLFRKEGQNVTLSCEQNLNHDAMYWYRQDPGQGLRLIYYSQIVNDFQKGDIAEGYSVSREKKESFPLTVTSAQKNPTAFYLCASLTGGGYGYTFGSGTRLTVV.